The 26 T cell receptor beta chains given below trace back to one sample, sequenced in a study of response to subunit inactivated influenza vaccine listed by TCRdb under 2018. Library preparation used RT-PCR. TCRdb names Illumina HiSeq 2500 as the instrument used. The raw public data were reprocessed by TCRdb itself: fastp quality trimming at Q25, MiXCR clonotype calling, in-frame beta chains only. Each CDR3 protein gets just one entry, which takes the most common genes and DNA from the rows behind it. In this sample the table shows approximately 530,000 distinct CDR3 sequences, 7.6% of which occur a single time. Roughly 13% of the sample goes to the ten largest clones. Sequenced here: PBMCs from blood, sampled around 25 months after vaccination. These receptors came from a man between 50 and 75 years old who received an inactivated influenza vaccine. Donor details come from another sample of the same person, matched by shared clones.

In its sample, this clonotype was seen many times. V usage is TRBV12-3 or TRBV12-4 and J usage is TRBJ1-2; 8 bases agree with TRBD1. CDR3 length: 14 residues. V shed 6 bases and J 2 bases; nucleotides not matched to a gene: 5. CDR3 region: CASSPRTGNYGYTF. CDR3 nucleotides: TGTGCCAGCAGCCCTAGGACAGGGAACTATGGCTACACCTTC.

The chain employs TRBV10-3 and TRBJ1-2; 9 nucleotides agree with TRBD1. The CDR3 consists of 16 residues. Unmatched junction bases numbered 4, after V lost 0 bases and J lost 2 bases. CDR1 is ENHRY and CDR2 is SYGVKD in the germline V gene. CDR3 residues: CAISESQDRGNYGYTF. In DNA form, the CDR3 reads TGTGCCATCAGTGAGTCTCAGGACAGGGGCAACTATGGCTACACCTTC.

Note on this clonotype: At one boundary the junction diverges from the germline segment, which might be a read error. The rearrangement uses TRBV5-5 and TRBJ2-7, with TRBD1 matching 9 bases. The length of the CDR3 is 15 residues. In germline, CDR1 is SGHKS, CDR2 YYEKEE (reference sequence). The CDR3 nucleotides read TGTGGCAGCAGCGGAATACAGGGGGCTAACGACGAGCAGTACTTC. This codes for CGSSGIQGANDEQYF. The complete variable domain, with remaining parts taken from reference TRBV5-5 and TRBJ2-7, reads DAGVTQSPTHLIKTRGQQVTLRCSPISGHKSVSWYQQVLGQGPQFIFQYYEKEERGRGNFPDRFSARQFPNYSSELNVNALLLGDSALYLCGSSGIQGANDEQYFGPGTRLTVT.

The CDR3 spells CASSWGGNNEQFF. DNA of the CDR3: TGTGCCAGCAGCTGGGGGGGAAACAATGAGCAGTTCTTC. The V and J genes are TRBV12-3 or TRBV12-4 and TRBJ2-1, with 7 bases that match TRBD2. Losses at the gene ends were 6 bases for V and 5 bases for J; bases not matched to a gene: 4. The CDR3 loop spans 13 amino acids.

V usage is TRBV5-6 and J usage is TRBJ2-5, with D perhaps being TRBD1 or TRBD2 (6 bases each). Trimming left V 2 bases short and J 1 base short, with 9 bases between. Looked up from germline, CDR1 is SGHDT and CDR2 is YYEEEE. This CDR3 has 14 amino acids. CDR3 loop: CASSFGGRQETQYF. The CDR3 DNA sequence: TGTGCCAGCAGCTTCGGGGGCCGCCAAGAGACCCAGTACTTC. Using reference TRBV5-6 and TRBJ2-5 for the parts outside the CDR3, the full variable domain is DAGVTQSPTHLIKTRGQQVTLRCSPKSGHDTVSWYQQALGQGPQFIFQYYEEEERQRGNFPDRFSGHQFPNYSSELNVNALLLGDSALYLCASSFGGRQETQYFGPGTRLLVL.

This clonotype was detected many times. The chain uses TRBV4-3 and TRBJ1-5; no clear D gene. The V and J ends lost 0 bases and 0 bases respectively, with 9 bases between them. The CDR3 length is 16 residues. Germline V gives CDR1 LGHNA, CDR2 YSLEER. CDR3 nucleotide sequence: TGCGCCAGCAGCCAAGATTTCGGTAGTAGCAATCAGCCCCAGCATTTT. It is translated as CASSQDFGSSNQPQHF.

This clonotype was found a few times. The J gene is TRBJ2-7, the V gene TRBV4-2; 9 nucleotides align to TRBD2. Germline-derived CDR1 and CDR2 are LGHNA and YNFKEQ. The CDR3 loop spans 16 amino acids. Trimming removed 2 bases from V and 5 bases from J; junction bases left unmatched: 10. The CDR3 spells CASSQNDLAGHHEQYF. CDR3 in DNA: TGTGCCAGCAGCCAAAACGACCTAGCGGGGCACCACGAGCAGTACTTC.

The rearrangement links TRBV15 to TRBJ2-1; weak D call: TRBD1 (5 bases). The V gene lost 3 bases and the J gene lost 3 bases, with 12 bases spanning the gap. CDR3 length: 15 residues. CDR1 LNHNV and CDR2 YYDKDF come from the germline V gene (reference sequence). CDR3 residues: CATSRALGDYNEQFF. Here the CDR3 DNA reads TGTGCCACCAGCAGGGCCCTAGGGGACTACAATGAGCAGTTCTTC. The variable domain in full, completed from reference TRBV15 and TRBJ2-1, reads DAMVIQNPRYQVTQFGKPVTLSCSQTLNHNVMYWYQQKSSQAPKLLFHYYDKDFNNEADTPDNFQSRRPNTSFCFLDIRSPGLGDTAMYLCATSRALGDYNEQFFGPGTRLTVL.

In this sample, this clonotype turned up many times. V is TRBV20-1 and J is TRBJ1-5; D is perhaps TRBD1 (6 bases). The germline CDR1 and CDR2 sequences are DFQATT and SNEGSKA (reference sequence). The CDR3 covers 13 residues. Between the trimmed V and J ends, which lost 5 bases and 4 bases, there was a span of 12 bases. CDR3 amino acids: CSARDILNQPQHF. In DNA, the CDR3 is TGCAGTGCTCGGGACATCCTAAATCAGCCCCAGCATTTT.

The CDR3 reads CASSGRGGSETQYF. In DNA, the CDR3 is TGTGCCAGCAGCGGGCGGGGGGGCTCAGAGACCCAGTACTTC. The chain carries TRBV7-9 and TRBJ2-5; 9 nucleotides align to TRBD2. The CDR3 is made up of 14 amino acids. Germline V gives CDR1 SEHNR, CDR2 FQNEAQ (reference sequence). V shed 5 bases and J 4 bases; nucleotides not matched to a gene: 5.

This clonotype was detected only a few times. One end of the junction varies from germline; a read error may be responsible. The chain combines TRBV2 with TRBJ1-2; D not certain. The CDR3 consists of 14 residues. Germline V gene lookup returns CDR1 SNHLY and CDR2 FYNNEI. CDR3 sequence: CASSEGAEYYGYTF. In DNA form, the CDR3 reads TGTGCCAGCAGCGAAGGAGCAGAATACTATGGCTACACCTTC.

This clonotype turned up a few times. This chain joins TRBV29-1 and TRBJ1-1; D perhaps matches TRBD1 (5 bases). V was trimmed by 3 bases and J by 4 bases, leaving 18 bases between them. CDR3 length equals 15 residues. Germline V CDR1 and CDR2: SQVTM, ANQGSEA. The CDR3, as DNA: TGCAGCGTTGACGGGCAGGGCGGCGTAATCACTGAAGCTTTCTTT. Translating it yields CSVDGQGGVITEAFF. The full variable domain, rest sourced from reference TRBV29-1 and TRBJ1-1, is SAVISQKPSRDICQRGTSLTIQCQVDSQVTMMFWYRQQPGQSLTLIATANQGSEATYESGFVIDKFPISRPNLTFSTLTVSNMSPEDSSIYLCSVDGQGGVITEAFFGQGTRLTVV.

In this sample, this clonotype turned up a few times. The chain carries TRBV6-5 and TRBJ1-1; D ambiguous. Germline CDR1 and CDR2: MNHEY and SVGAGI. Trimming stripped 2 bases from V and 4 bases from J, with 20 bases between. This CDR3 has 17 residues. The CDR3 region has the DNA TGTGCCAGCAGTTACGATATGCACAATTTAATGGCCACTGAAGCTTTCTTT. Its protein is CASSYDMHNLMATEAFF.

The CDR3 DNA reads TGCGCCAGCAGCTCCGGACAGGAGAAAAATGAGCAGTTCTTC. It yields the protein CASSSGQEKNEQFF. The J gene is TRBJ2-1, the V gene TRBV5-1; 7 nucleotides agree with TRBD1. Germline V gene data show CDR1 as SGHRS and CDR2 as YFSETQ. With V trimmed by 3 bases and J by 7 bases, 7 bases remained unmatched. The CDR3 length is 14 residues.

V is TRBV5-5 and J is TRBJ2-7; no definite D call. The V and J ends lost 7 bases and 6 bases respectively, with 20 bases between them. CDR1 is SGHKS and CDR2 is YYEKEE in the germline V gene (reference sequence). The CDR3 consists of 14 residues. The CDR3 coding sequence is TGTGCCAGCTACCCCACCATAGGACGATCCGAGCAGTACTTC. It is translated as CASYPTIGRSEQYF.

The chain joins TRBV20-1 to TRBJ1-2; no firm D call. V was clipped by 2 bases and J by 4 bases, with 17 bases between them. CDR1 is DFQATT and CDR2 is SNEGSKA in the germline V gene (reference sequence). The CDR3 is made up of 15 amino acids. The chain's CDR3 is CSARPTDLRSYGYTF. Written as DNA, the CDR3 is TGCAGTGCTAGACCGACGGACTTAAGGAGCTATGGCTACACCTTC.

The CDR3 spells CASSWEQGKANTGELFF. The CDR3, as DNA: TGCGCCAGCAGTTGGGAACAGGGCAAAGCGAACACCGGGGAGCTGTTTTTT. This sequence joins TRBV5-1 and TRBJ2-2; D might be TRBD1 (6 bases). V lost 5 bases and J lost 0, with 17 bases in between. CDR1 and CDR2 from the germline V gene are SGHRS and YFSETQ. The CDR3 loop spans 17 amino acids.

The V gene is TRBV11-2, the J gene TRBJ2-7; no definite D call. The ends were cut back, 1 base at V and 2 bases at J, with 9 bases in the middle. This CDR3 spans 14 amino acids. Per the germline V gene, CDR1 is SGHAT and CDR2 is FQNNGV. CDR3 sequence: CASSLAGLTYEQYF. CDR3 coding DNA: TGTGCCAGCAGCTTAGCGGGTTTAACCTACGAGCAGTACTTC.

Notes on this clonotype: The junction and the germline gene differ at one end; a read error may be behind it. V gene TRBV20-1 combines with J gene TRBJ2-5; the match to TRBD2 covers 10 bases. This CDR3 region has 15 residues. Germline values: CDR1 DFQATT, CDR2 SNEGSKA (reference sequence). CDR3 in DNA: TGCAGTTCTAGCCTAGCGGGAGCCTGGAAAGAGACCCAGTACTTC. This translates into CSSSLAGAWKETQYF.

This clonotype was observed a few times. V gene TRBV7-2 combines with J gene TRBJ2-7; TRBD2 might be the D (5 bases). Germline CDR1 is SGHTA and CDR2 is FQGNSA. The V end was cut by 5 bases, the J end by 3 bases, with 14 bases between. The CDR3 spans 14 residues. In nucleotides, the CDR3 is TGTGCCAGCAGCCCGCAGGACTTTGGCTACGAGCAGTACTTC. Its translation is CASSPQDFGYEQYF.

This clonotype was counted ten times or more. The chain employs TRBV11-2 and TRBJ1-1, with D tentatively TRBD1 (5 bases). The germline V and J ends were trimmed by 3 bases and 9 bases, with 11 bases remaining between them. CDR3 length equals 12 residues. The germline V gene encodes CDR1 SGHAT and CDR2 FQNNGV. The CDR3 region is CASSFGTEKAFF. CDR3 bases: TGTGCCAGCAGCTTTGGGACGGAGAAAGCTTTCTTT.

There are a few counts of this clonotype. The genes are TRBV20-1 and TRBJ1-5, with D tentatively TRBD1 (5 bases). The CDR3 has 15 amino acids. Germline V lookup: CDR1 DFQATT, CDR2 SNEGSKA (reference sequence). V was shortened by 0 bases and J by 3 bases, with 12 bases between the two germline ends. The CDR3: CSARDLRQYNQPQHF. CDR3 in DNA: TGCAGTGCTAGAGATTTGCGACAGTACAATCAGCCCCAGCATTTT.

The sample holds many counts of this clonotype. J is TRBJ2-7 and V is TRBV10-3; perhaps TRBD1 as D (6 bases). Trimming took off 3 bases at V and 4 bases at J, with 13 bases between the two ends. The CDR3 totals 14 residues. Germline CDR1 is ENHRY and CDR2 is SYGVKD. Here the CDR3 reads CAISDGQRPYEQYF. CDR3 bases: TGTGCCATCAGTGATGGACAGAGACCGTACGAGCAGTACTTC.

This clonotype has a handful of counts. As DNA, the CDR3 is TGTGCCAGCAGCTTGGACTTCTCAGATACGCAGTATTTT. Translated, it gives CASSLDFSDTQYF. The V call is TRBV11-2, the J call TRBJ2-3, with D possibly TRBD2 on 5 matching bases. CDR1 and CDR2 from the germline V gene are SGHAT and FQNNGV. V lost 3 bases and J 4 bases, leaving 8 bases between the germline ends. CDR3 length: 13 residues.

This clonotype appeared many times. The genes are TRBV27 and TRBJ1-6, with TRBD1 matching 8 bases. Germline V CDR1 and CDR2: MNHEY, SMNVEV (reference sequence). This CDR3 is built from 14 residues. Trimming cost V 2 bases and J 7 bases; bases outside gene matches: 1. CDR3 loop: CASSLDRGNSPLHF. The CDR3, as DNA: TGTGCCAGCAGTTTAGACAGGGGAAATTCACCCCTCCACTTT.

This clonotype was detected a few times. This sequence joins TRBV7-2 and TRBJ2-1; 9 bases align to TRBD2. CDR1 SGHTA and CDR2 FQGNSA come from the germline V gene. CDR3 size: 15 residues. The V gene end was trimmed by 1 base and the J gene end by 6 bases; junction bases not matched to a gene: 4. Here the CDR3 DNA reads TGTGCCAGCAGCTTAGGTAGCGGGAGTTTCAATGAGCAGTTCTTC. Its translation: CASSLGSGSFNEQFF.